A selection of T cell receptor beta chains follows, all from one sample in a study of T cell changes during pregnancy in multiple sclerosis. TCRdb's table, derived via immunoSEQ multiplex PCR, lists solely in-frame clones and lacks some. This table holds 45,000 to 60,000 clones, just over 90% found once. The sample was CD4+ T cells from peripheral blood mononuclear cells, taken before pregnancy. The receptors stem from a female donor with multiple sclerosis, enrolled in a pregnancy study. Each CDR3 is given with its conserved first and last residue. D genes are given only for firm matches. Clone size is given for some rows only: seen once, a few or many times, or a class if the clone is expanded.

TRBV30	NA	few	TRBJ1-1	CAWSDQLNTEAFF	TGTGCCTGGAGTGACCAGTTGAACACTGAAGCTTTCTTT
TRBV14	TRBD1	NA	TRBJ1-1	CASSQVGQGEAFF	TGTGCCAGCAGCCAAGTGGGACAGGGGGAAGCTTTCTTT
TRBV27	TRBD1	NA	TRBJ1-1	CASSPPGNRGRTEAFF	TGTGCCAGCAGCCCCCCGGGCAACAGGGGGAGGACTGAAGCTTTCTTT
TRBV5-1	TRBD2	NA	TRBJ2-3	CASSLARSGKLIRTTDTQYF	TGCGCCAGCAGCTTGGCCCGTAGCGGGAAATTAATTCGCACCACAGATACGCAGTATTTT
TRBV6-6	NA	NA	TRBJ1-5	CASRPWERSNQPQHF	TGTGCCAGCAGACCCTGGGAGAGGAGCAATCAGCCCCAGCATTTT
TRBV7-9	NA	NA	TRBJ2-1	CASSFGYREQFF	TGTGCCAGCAGCTTCGGGTACAGGGAGCAGTTCTTC
TRBV7-3	NA	NA	TRBJ2-5	CASSLGSWQETQYF	TGTGCCAGCAGCTTAGGCTCGTGGCAAGAGACCCAGTACTTC
TRBV30	TRBD2	once	TRBJ2-2	CASRRGLAGVVTGELFF	TGTGCTTCCAGACGAGGTCTAGCGGGAGTGGTCACCGGGGAGCTGTTTTTT
TRBV7-9	TRBD1	NA	TRBJ1-5	CASSHTGVNQPQHF	TGTGCCAGCAGCCATACAGGGGTCAATCAGCCCCAGCATTTT
TRBV28	NA	once	TRBJ1-1	CASSLGTEAFF	TGTGCCAGCAGCCTAGGGACAGAAGCTTTCTTT
TRBV28	NA	NA	TRBJ1-5	CASSLRGGHQPQHF	TGTGCCAGCAGTTTAAGGGGGGGGCATCAGCCCCAGCATTTT
TRBV20-1	NA	NA	TRBJ2-7	CSASEGGRQYF	TGCAGTGCTAGTGAAGGGGGACGGCAGTACTTC
TRBV4-3	TRBD1	NA	TRBJ2-4	CASSHEQGIIGKNIQYF	TGCGCCAGCAGCCATGAACAGGGGATAATAGGCAAAAACATTCAGTACTTC
TRBV27	NA	NA	TRBJ1-2	CASSTTPGQSSGYTF	TGTGCCAGCAGTACAACCCCCGGACAGTCCAGTGGCTACACCTTC
TRBV30	TRBD1	NA	TRBJ1-2	CAWSLRTGKRYTF	TGTGCCTGGTCCCTACGGACAGGTAAACGCTACACCTTC
TRBV6-6	NA	once	TRBJ2-5	CASSSGPGGTQYF	TGTGCCAGCAGTTCCGGACCCGGGGGGACCCAGTACTTC
TRBV5-1	TRBD1	NA	TRBJ1-4	CASRDRGGEKLFF	TGCGCCAGCAGGGACAGGGGAGGTGAAAAACTGTTTTTT
TRBV4-3	NA	NA	TRBJ2-2	CASSSDPPGSVDTGELFF	TGCGCCAGCAGCTCTGACCCCCCAGGCTCGGTGGACACCGGGGAGCTGTTTTTT
TRBV5-1	NA	NA	TRBJ2-7	CASSLGDIASEQYF	TGCGCCAGCAGCTTGGGCGACATTGCGTCCGAGCAGTACTTC
TRBV5-1	TRBD1	NA	TRBJ1-1	CASSSGTGRLTTEAFF	TGCGCCAGCAGCTCCGGGACAGGGAGACTTACCACTGAAGCTTTCTTT
TRBV7-8	TRBD2	few	TRBJ2-3	CASSLGTSGARQYF	TGTGCCAGCAGCCTCGGGACTAGCGGGGCCCGCCAGTATTTT
TRBV27	TRBD2	NA	TRBJ2-2	CASSFVVAGGPGELFF	TGTGCCAGCAGTTTCGTGGTAGCGGGAGGCCCCGGGGAGCTGTTTTTT
TRBV10-2	NA	NA	TRBJ2-7	CASSNRNYEQYF	TGCGCCAGCAGTAACAGAAACTACGAGCAGTACTTC
TRBV20-1	NA	NA	TRBJ1-1	CSASNPPGAFF	TGCAGTGCTAGTAACCCCCCGGGGGCTTTCTTT
TRBV11-2	TRBD1	NA	TRBJ2-6	CASSLVAGGFTGANVLTF	TGTGCCAGCAGCTTAGTGGCAGGGGGCTTCACTGGGGCCAACGTCCTGACTTTC
TRBV4-3	NA	NA	TRBJ2-3	CASSSPWGERQYTDTQYF	TGCGCCAGCAGCTCCCCGTGGGGTGAGCGGCAATACACAGATACGCAGTATTTT
TRBV7-8	TRBD2	NA	TRBJ2-7	CASSLVAGGPYEQYF	TGTGCCAGCAGCTTAGTGGCGGGAGGGCCTTACGAGCAATACTTC
TRBV6-5	TRBD1	NA	TRBJ1-1	CASSAGQGITEAFF	TGTGCCAGCTCCGCGGGACAGGGGATAACTGAAGCTTTCTTT
TRBV7-3	TRBD1	once	TRBJ2-2	CASSRRGGSGELFF	TGTGCCAGCAGCCGTCGAGGGGGCTCCGGGGAGCTGTTTTTT
TRBV18	TRBD1	NA	TRBJ2-3	CASSGRMGQGTDTQYF	TGTGCCAGCTCAGGAAGAATGGGACAGGGTACAGATACGCAGTATTTT
TRBV28	TRBD1	NA	TRBJ1-1	CASPRTGSTEAFF	TGTGCCAGCCCCCGGACAGGGAGCACTGAAGCTTTCTTT
TRBV6-5	TRBD2	NA	TRBJ2-7	CASSYSTSGSYEQYF	TGTGCCAGCAGTTACTCGACTAGCGGGAGCTACGAGCAGTACTTC
TRBV28	TRBD1	NA	TRBJ2-7	CASITDRGGYEQYF	TGTGCCAGCATTACGGACAGGGGTGGGTACGAGCAGTACTTC
TRBV11-2	NA	NA	TRBJ1-1	CASSLRVGQLITEAFF	TGTGCCAGCAGCTTACGAGTAGGACAGCTAATCACTGAAGCTTTCTTT
TRBV6-4	NA	NA	TRBJ1-2	CASSAREGYGYTF	TGTGCCAGCAGTGCCAGGGAGGGTTATGGCTACACCTTC
TRBV18	TRBD1	few	TRBJ1-1	CASSSRAGTGVGTEAFF	TGTGCCAGCTCATCCCGAGCCGGGACAGGGGTCGGCACTGAAGCTTTCTTT
TRBV30	TRBD2	NA	TRBJ2-7	CAWSVRGGLDYEQYF	TGTGCCTGGAGTGTAAGGGGGGGACTAGACTACGAGCAGTACTTC
TRBV9	NA	once	TRBJ2-1	CASSVDIDEQFF	TGTGCCAGCAGCGTAGACATCGATGAGCAGTTCTTC
TRBV10-3	NA	NA	TRBJ2-7	CAISEQGIQYEQYF	TGTGCCATCAGTGAACAGGGAATACAGTACGAGCAGTACTTC
TRBV7-9	NA	once	TRBJ1-1	CASSLNKVSGGRNTEAFF	TGTGCCAGCAGCTTAAATAAGGTGTCTGGAGGGAGGAACACTGAAGCTTTCTTT
TRBV28	TRBD1	NA	TRBJ1-2	CASRSRGRDYGYTF	TGTGCCAGCAGATCCAGGGGGCGGGACTATGGCTACACCTTC
TRBV28	TRBD2	NA	TRBJ2-1	CASITRPTSGRYNEQFF	TGTGCCAGCATTACTCGGCCCACTAGCGGGCGATACAATGAGCAGTTCTTC
TRBV10-1	NA	NA	TRBJ1-1	CASSALGRNTEAFF	TGCGCCAGCAGTGCCCTGGGGAGGAACACTGAAGCTTTCTTT
TRBV27	TRBD2	NA	TRBJ2-1	CASSPFQAGGSYNEQFF	TGTGCCAGCAGCCCCTTTCAAGCGGGAGGGTCCTACAATGAGCAGTTCTTC
TRBV6-5	TRBD1	NA	TRBJ1-4	CASSPRWDSDEKLFF	TGTGCCAGCAGCCCTCGGTGGGACAGCGATGAAAAACTGTTTTTT
TRBV7-2	NA	NA	TRBJ2-7	CASSWDFSSYEQYF	TGTGCCAGCAGCTGGGACTTTTCTTCCTACGAGCAGTACTTC
TRBV19	TRBD1	NA	TRBJ2-5	CASSDRALGTQYF	TGTGCCAGTAGCGACAGGGCTCTTGGGACCCAGTACTTC
TRBV6-6	TRBD2	NA	TRBJ2-7	CASRETSGVRYEQYF	TGTGCCAGCAGGGAAACTAGCGGGGTCAGATACGAGCAGTACTTC
TRBV19	TRBD2	NA	TRBJ2-7	CASSMTIGGGYEQYF	TGTGCCAGTAGTATGACAATCGGGGGGGGATACGAGCAGTACTTC